Listed here are 29 T cell receptor beta chains from one sample, sequenced in a study of T cells in localized non-small cell lung cancer. Produced via immunoSEQ multiplex PCR; TCRdb's table is partial and in-frame only. The sample has 4,100 or so clones, about 34% seen once. Specimen: lung tumor tissue, collected before any cancer treatment. These receptors were taken from a man aged 35-75 years with stage II squamous cell lung carcinoma.

This clone has a handful of counts. The chain links TRBV6-7 to TRBJ1-6; maybe TRBD1 (6 bases). TRBV6-7 is reported as an ORF; its role is uncertain. The V gene lost 0 bases and the J gene lost 9 bases, with 9 bases spanning the gap. CDR3 size: 14 residues. This CDR3 is CASSYSQGRSPLHF. CDR3 nucleotides: TGTGCCAGCAGTTACTCTCAGGGGCGTTCACCCCTCCACTTT.

The chain uses TRBV18 and TRBJ2-7; no clear D gene. The CDR3 runs to 14 residues. The V and J ends lost 0 bases and 4 bases respectively, with 10 bases between them. Germline CDR1 is KGHSH and CDR2 is LQKENI. The CDR3 bases are TGTGCCAGCTCACCACCGGCGTTGTGGTACGAGCAGTACTTC. Translation: CASSPPALWYEQYF.

The chain carries TRBV11-3 and TRBJ1-1; tentatively, D is TRBD1 (6 bases). This CDR3 spans 14 amino acids. Germline-derived CDR1 and CDR2 are SGHNT and YENEEA. V gave up 4 bases and J gave up 1 base, with 10 bases separating them. CDR3 DNA sequence: TGTGCCAGCAGCTCAACAGGGACGAACACTGAAGCTTTCTTT. It codes for CASSSTGTNTEAFF.

This chain joins TRBV11-3 and TRBJ1-3, with a weak D call TRBD1 (5 bases). Trimming removed 5 bases at V and 0 bases at J, with 14 bases between. This CDR3 has 16 amino acids. Germline V CDR1 and CDR2: SGHNT, YENEEA. CDR3 in amino acids: CASSHMGRTSGNTIYF. The CDR3 DNA sequence: TGTGCCAGCAGCCACATGGGACGGACCTCTGGAAACACCATATATTTT.

The V call is TRBV11-3, the J call TRBJ1-6; D call uncertain. Per the germline V gene, CDR1 is SGHNT and CDR2 is YENEEA. Between the trimmed V and J ends, which lost 0 bases and 7 bases, there was a span of 7 bases. This CDR3 contains 14 residues. The CDR3 loop reads CASSLDHSNSPLHF. CDR3 coding DNA: TGTGCCAGCAGCTTAGATCATTCCAATTCACCCCTCCACTTT.

A note on this clone: At one end, the junction sequence differs from germline, possibly due to a read error. V is TRBV7-6 and J is TRBJ2-3; 8 bases are a match to TRBD1. Per germline, CDR1 SGHVS and CDR2 FNYEAQ. This CDR3 has 16 amino acids. Written as DNA, the CDR3 is TGTGCTAGCAGCCCTCGACAGGGGTTTAGCACAGATACGCAGTATTTT. It translates to CASSPRQGFSTDTQYF.

This clone was observed a few times. As DNA, the CDR3 is TGTGCCAGCAGCTACCGGGACACCATCTATGGCTACACCTTC. This translates into CASSYRDTIYGYTF. The chain has TRBV11-3 and TRBJ1-2, with a tentative D call TRBD1 (6 bases). V shed 4 bases and J shed 4 bases, with 13 bases lying between them. This CDR3 region has 14 residues. Germline CDR1 reads SGHNT; CDR2 reads YENEEA. The whole variable domain, remainder taken from reference TRBV11-3 and TRBJ1-2, is EAGVVQSPRYKIIEKKQPVAFWCNPISGHNTLYWYLQNLGQGPELLIRYENEEAVDDSQLPKDRFSAERLKGVDSTLKIQPAELGDSAVYLCASSYRDTIYGYTFGSGTRLTVV.

This clone appeared a few times. V is TRBV19 and J is TRBJ2-7; tentative D call: TRBD1 (5 bases). The V end lost 3 bases, the J end lost 1 base, and 13 bases lay between the germline ends. Germline V gene lookup returns CDR1 LNHDA and CDR2 SQIVND (reference sequence). The CDR3 runs 15 residues. The CDR3 DNA is TGTGCCAGTAGTATTAATGTGGGGCCATCCTACGAGCAGTACTTC. Translating gives CASSINVGPSYEQYF.

This sequence joins TRBV7-5 and TRBJ2-4. TRBV7-5 corresponds to a pseudogene. This CDR3 comprises 15 residues. CDR3 protein: CASSRDGLAKNIQYF. CDR3 in DNA: TGTGCCAGCAGCCGGGACGGCCTAGCCAAAAACATTCAGTACTTC.

The rearrangement uses TRBV30 and TRBJ2-3; a weak D match, TRBD1 (8 bases). Per germline, CDR1 GTSNPN and CDR2 SVGIG (reference sequence). Deletions cut 2 bases from V and 4 bases from J, with 13 bases between. This CDR3 is built from 14 residues. In nucleotides, the CDR3 is TGTGCCTGGAGTACAGGGGGGGTTGCAGATACGCAGTATTTT. Amino acid sequence: CAWSTGGVADTQYF.

As DNA, the CDR3 is TGCGCCAGCAGTGAGTCAGGGACAGAAAGGGCTAGACATCACCAAGAGACCCAGTACTTC. This gives the protein CASSESGTERARHHQETQYF. This chain joins TRBV10-2 and TRBJ2-5; 7 bases map to TRBD1. The germline V gene has CDR1 WSHSY and CDR2 SAAADI. J gave up 0 bases and V 0 bases, and 16 bases lay outside the gene matches. This CDR3 is built from 20 residues.

By proportion, this clone is medium-sized. The rearrangement links TRBV4-1 to TRBJ2-1; TRBD2 agrees at 9 bases. The CDR3 covers 15 residues. The V gene's germline CDR1 is MGHRA and CDR2 YSYEKL. V lost 4 bases, J lost 1 base, and 2 bases stayed unmatched. The CDR3 protein is CASSRSGSSYNEQFF. DNA for the CDR3: TGCGCCAGCAGCCGTAGCGGGAGTTCCTACAATGAGCAGTTCTTC.

The table lists this clone with a few counts. The chain has TRBV11-3 and TRBJ2-7; D is unresolved. V lost 3 bases, J lost 2 bases, and 14 bases lay in between. This CDR3 spans 15 amino acids. Germline lookup yields CDR1 SGHNT and CDR2 YENEEA. In nucleotides, the CDR3 is TGTGCCAGCAGCTTGGGTGCCAGGACGACCTACGAGCAGTACTTC. It yields the protein CASSLGARTTYEQYF.

The sample holds one count of this clone. V is TRBV30 and J is TRBJ1-5; perhaps TRBD1 as D (5 bases). The CDR3 runs 12 residues. Trimming left V 1 base short and J 9 bases short, with 10 bases between. Germline CDR1 and CDR2: GTSNPN and SVGIG (reference sequence). This CDR3 is CAWSGGDRPQHF. Written as DNA, the CDR3 is TGTGCCTGGAGTGGAGGGGATCGGCCCCAGCATTTT.

This clone was counted only a few times. The rearrangement joins TRBV1 to TRBJ1-2. TRBV1 is tagged as a pseudogene. CDR3 length equals 17 residues. The CDR3 reads CASSQDHNGGNNYGYTF. In DNA form, the CDR3 reads TGCGCCAGCAGCCAAGATCATAACGGGGGAAATAACTATGGCTACACCTTC.

The chain combines TRBV9 with TRBJ1-2; 8 bases are a match to TRBD1. The junction had 9 bases not matched to a gene; V was cut back by 0 bases and J by 8 bases. CDR1 and CDR2 from the germline V gene are SGDLS and YYNGEE. There are 15 residues in the CDR3. The CDR3 reads CASSVEGRGRRGYTF. The CDR3 nucleotides read TGTGCCAGCAGCGTAGAGGGCAGGGGGCGCAGGGGCTACACCTTC.

V is TRBV30 and J is TRBJ1-2; D is uncertain. The germline CDR1 and CDR2 sequences are GTSNPN and SVGIG (reference sequence). V was cut by 0 bases and J by 0 bases, with 14 bases left in between. This CDR3 is 16 amino acids long. The CDR3 bases are TGTGCCTGGAGTGTCGTTCTGACACATACTAACTATGGCTACACCTTC. It is translated as CAWSVVLTHTNYGYTF.

By proportion, this clone is medium-sized. The rearrangement uses TRBV1 and TRBJ2-1; the DNA was not used to check the table's D call, TRBD1. TRBV1 is deemed a pseudogene. This CDR3 is built from 14 residues. The DNA for the CDR3 is TGCGCCAGCAGCCTAACAGGGGTAGCTGGTGAGCAGTTCTTC. Protein product: CASSLTGVAGEQFF.

This clone was detected only a few times. The chain recombines TRBV15 with TRBJ2-5, with 10 nucleotides matching TRBD1. The ends lost 3 bases at V and 2 bases at J; junction bases unmatched: 3. The CDR3 covers 15 residues. The germline V gene has CDR1 LNHNV and CDR2 YYDKDF (reference sequence). The CDR3 DNA is TGTGCCACCAGCAGGGACAGGGGGTTACAAGAGACCCAGTACTTC. It is translated as CATSRDRGLQETQYF.

This clone qualifies as medium-sized. CDR3 bases: TGTGCCAGCAGTTACGATGGACAAAATCAGCCCCAGCATTTT. Translating it yields CASSYDGQNQPQHF. The V and J genes are TRBV6-8 and TRBJ1-5; tentative D call: TRBD1 (5 bases). This CDR3 is 14 amino acids long. Germline V gene sequence: CDR1 MNHGY, CDR2 SAAAGT. V was shortened by 2 bases and J by 4 bases, with 9 bases between the two germline ends.

This clone was seen a handful of times. This chain joins TRBV18 and TRBJ2-7; D is perhaps TRBD1 or TRBD2 (5 bases each). V gave up 6 bases and J gave up 4 bases, with 19 bases separating them. Germline assignment: CDR1 KGHSH and CDR2 LQKENI. The length of the CDR3 is 15 residues. This CDR3 is CASSRSGRNPYEQYF. The CDR3 bases are TGTGCCAGCTCCCGATCGGGACGGAACCCTTACGAGCAGTACTTC.

This clone was observed a few times. V and J are TRBV9 and TRBJ2-5; weak D call: TRBD2 (7 bases). V lost 4 bases and J lost 5, with 15 bases in between. CDR1 is SGDLS, CDR2 YYNGEE, per germline. The CDR3 covers 14 residues. CDR3 in DNA: TGTGCCAGCAGCAAGGGGGGGACTTCCGAGACCCAGTACTTC. Amino acids: CASSKGGTSETQYF.

The genes are TRBV19 and TRBJ1-2; D is unresolved. CDR3 size: 16 residues. CDR1 and CDR2 (germline): LNHDA, SQIVND (reference sequence). The ends were cut back, 4 bases at V and 4 bases at J, with 19 bases in the middle. The CDR3 DNA reads TGTGCCAGTAGTAACCGGGGTGCCGGTCTTATCTATGGCTACACCTTC. Its protein is CASSNRGAGLIYGYTF.

This clone was detected only a few times. The CDR3 sequence: CASTGHNTEAFF. Written as DNA, the CDR3 is TGTGCCAGCACCGGACACAACACTGAAGCTTTCTTT. This chain links TRBV28 with TRBJ1-1; a possible D gene is TRBD1 (5 bases). V lost 7 bases and J 2 bases, leaving 8 bases between the germline ends. CDR1 MDHEN and CDR2 SYDVKM come from the germline V gene. This CDR3 is built from 12 residues.

The chain uses TRBV30 and TRBJ2-7; a possible D gene is TRBD2 (6 bases). The V gene's germline CDR1 is GTSNPN and CDR2 SVGIG (reference sequence). CDR3 size: 15 residues. The germline V and J ends were trimmed by 2 bases and 8 bases, with 22 bases remaining between them. The CDR3 spells CAWSRGGASKGQQYF. The CDR3 DNA reads TGTGCCTGGAGTCGGGGCGGGGCGTCAAAGGGTCAGCAGTACTTC.

The table lists this clone with a few counts. This chain connects TRBV6-8 to TRBJ2-2; 10 nucleotides align to TRBD2. The V gene's germline CDR1 is MNHGY and CDR2 SAAAGT. The CDR3 contains 16 residues. V shed 8 bases and J 4 bases; nucleotides not matched to a gene: 10. This CDR3 reads CASRQSSSGGTGELFF. The DNA of the CDR3 is TGTGCCAGCCGACAAAGTTCTAGCGGGGGCACCGGGGAGCTGTTTTTT.

The chain carries TRBV12-2 and TRBJ2-1; whether TRBD1, the table's D call, matches the DNA was not checked. TRBV12-2 is labeled a pseudogene. CDR3 length: 16 residues. CDR3 region: CASRLNRGGSYNEQFF. The CDR3 nucleotides read TGTGCAAGTCGCTTGAACAGGGGAGGCTCCTACAATGAGCAGTTCTTC.

The V gene is TRBV30, the J gene TRBJ1-2, with D tentatively TRBD1 (6 bases). Germline V lookup: CDR1 GTSNPN, CDR2 SVGIG (reference sequence). Trimming cost V 2 bases and J 4 bases, with 11 bases left between them. CDR3 size: 13 residues. The CDR3 DNA reads as TGTGCCTGGAGTCTCACAGGGACCTATGGCTACACCTTC. The encoded protein is CAWSLTGTYGYTF.

This clone was seen more than once but under ten times. The V and J genes are TRBV15 and TRBJ2-3; maybe TRBD1 (6 bases). CDR1 is LNHNV, CDR2 YYDKDF, per germline (reference sequence). V dropped 3 bases and J dropped 4 bases, with 14 bases sitting between them. The CDR3 has 15 residues. The CDR3 DNA is TGTGCCACCAGCAGCGGGACCAGGGGAGCAGATACGCAGTATTTT. This encodes CATSSGTRGADTQYF.